This T cell receptor beta chain was captured by sequencing in a study of cytomegalovirus exposure and HLA in healthy donors. Whole-study results and caveats: Specificity for CMV antigens was confirmed in vitro for a few of the CMV-associated chains. Later on, a genetic analysis was performed. It linked a missense variant in DCLRE1C with V- and J-gene trimming of TCR beta.

With 60 Vbeta and 13 Jbeta primers, the PCR was carried out. Some clones are missing from TCRdb's copy, which holds only in-frame ones; the method was immunoSEQ multiplex PCR. Of approximately 170,000 clones detected, 70% to 90% appear once; the ten largest clones hold approximately 2.5%. A remark on this clone: What it binds is not known.

The CDR3 contains 15 residues. V was pared by 5 bases and J by 1 base, with 11 bases between. Germline V lookup: CDR1 SGHTA, CDR2 FQGTGA. The sequence was obtained from a man aged 25 to 45 in good health and CMV-seropositive. Source material: PBMCs. This rearrangement joins TRBV7-3 to TRBJ2-2, with a weak D call TRBD1 (5 bases). The CDR3 DNA follows: TGTGCCAGCAGCCCCGGTAGGGGGAACACCGGGGAGCTGTTTTTT. This sequence encodes CASSPGRGNTGELFF.